The clone carrying this TCR beta chain has a single count. Its target is not known. Clones were read by immunoSEQ multiplex PCR, and TCRdb kept only the in-frame ones, dropping some. The data hold just under 35,000 clones, with approximately 67% observed a single time. The record originates from a study of STAT5B mutations in CD4+ large granular lymphocyte leukemia. Study-wide results and limits: The CD4+ versus CD8+ T-LGLL clonality difference may reflect limited sample size. Patient CD4-sorted repertoires stayed more clonal than healthy ones after leukemic-clone removal.

Healthy controls were blood donor buffy coats. Sequencing was done on a sample of CD4+ T cells from blood buffy coats. This clonotype originated in a human donor in good health.

CDR3 DNA: TGTGCCAGCAGTTACCTTGGACAGGCTGGGGTCTACGAGCAGTACTTC. Encoded protein: CASSYLGQAGVYEQYF. V gene TRBV6-5 combines with J gene TRBJ2-7, with 7 bases aligning to TRBD1. The CDR3 totals 16 residues. Germline CDR1 is MNHEY and CDR2 is SVGAGI. Losses at the gene ends were 2 bases for V and 3 bases for J; bases not matched to a gene: 10.